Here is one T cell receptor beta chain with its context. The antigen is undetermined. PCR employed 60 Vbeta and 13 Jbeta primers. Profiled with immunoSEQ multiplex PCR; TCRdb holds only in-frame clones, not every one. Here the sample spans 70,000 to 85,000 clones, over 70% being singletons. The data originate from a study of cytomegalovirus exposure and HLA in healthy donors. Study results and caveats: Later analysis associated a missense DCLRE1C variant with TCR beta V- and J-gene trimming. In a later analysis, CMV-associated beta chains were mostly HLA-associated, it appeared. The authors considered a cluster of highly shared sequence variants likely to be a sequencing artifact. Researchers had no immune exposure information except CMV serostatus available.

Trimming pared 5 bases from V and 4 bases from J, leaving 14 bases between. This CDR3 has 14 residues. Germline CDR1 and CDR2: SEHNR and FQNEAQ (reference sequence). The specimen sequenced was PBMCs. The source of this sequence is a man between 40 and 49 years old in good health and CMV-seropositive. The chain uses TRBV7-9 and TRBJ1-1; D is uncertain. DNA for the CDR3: TGTGCCAGCAGCGCGAATTATCCGGGCACTGAAGCTTTCTTT. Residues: CASSANYPGTEAFF.